One sample yielded the 2 T cell receptor beta chains listed below, sequenced in a study of T cells in women clearing cervical HPV infection. Measured with immunoSEQ multiplex PCR; TCRdb has only the in-frame clones, and not every one. This repertoire includes about 29,000 clones. The sample comprised blood buffy coat. The receptors derive from a woman aged 18 to 75 with a cervical HPV16 infection that either progressed to CIN3+ or cleared (not recorded which).

As to this clone: The read ends 3 residues shy of where the CDR3 ends; the end is completed using the germline J gene. The V gene is TRBV20-1, the J gene TRBJ1-2; D unclear. The length of the CDR3 is 11 residues. Germline-derived CDR1 and CDR2 are DFQATT and SNEGSKA (reference sequence). V lost 0 bases and J 7 bases, leaving 6 bases between the germline ends. CDR3 DNA (partial): TGCAGTGCTAGAGAACGCGGTGGC. Protein product: CSARERGG. In full, the CDR3 reads CSARERGGYTF.

The CDR3 sequence is CASSLASNTGELFF. The covered CDR3 bases are TGTGCCAGCTCACTGGCCTCCAACACCGGGGAG. The chain employs TRBV18 and TRBJ2-2; no reliable D call. The read halts 3 residues ahead of the CDR3 end, with the missing end drawn from the germline J gene. This CDR3 has 14 residues. V gave up 4 bases and J gave up 2 bases, with 8 bases separating them. From germline, CDR1 is KGHSH and CDR2 LQKENI.